This T cell receptor beta chain was retrieved from a study of breast tumors, draining lymph nodes, adjacent tissues. TCRdb re-analysed the multiplex PCR reads in MiXCR, keeping a single row per CDR3 protein. The sample consists of fewer than 200,000 distinct CDR3 sequences, roughly 30% of them appearing once. Germline values: CDR1 SGHNT, CDR2 YYREEE (reference sequence). The CDR3 length is 17 residues. Between the trimmed V and J ends, which lost 5 bases and 0 bases, there was a span of 18 bases. The lymph nodes were axillary draining lymph nodes from breast cancer patients. The TCR sequence derives from a female donor with breast cancer. Some clones in this sample may be carry-over from other donors' samples. The chain uses TRBV5-4 and TRBJ2-1, with D possibly being TRBD1 (7 bases). The source material was axillary lymph node tissue. The CDR3 region has the DNA TGTGCCAGCAGAGGGGGGACAGCAACTAGCTCCTACAATGAGCAGTTCTTC. This gives the protein CASRGGTATSSYNEQFF. Full variable domain (missing parts from reference TRBV5-4 and TRBJ2-1): ETGVTQSPTHLIKTRGQQVTLRCSSQSGHNTVSWYQQALGQGPQFIFQYYREEENGRGNFPPRFSGLQFPNYSSELNVNALELDDSALYLCASRGGTATSSYNEQFFGPGTRLTVL.